This T cell receptor beta chain was sequenced in a study of control samples from healthy donors and cancer patients. This CDR3 is 11 amino acids long. Germline assignment: CDR1 DFQATT and CDR2 SNEGSKA (reference sequence). V lost 5 bases and J 0 bases, leaving 5 bases between the germline ends. Profiling relied on immunoSEQ multiplex PCR, and the TCRdb table lists in-frame clones only, not all of them. The data show roughly 80,000 clones, with approximately 90% seen just once and approximately 5.1% held by the top ten. Material for sequencing was blood. The V gene is TRBV20-1, the J gene TRBJ2-7; D is undetermined. This TCR was recovered from a woman aged 45-65 years in good health. CDR3 in amino acids: CSAFLSYEQYF. The CDR3, as DNA: TGCAGTGCTTTTCTCTCCTACGAGCAGTACTTC.